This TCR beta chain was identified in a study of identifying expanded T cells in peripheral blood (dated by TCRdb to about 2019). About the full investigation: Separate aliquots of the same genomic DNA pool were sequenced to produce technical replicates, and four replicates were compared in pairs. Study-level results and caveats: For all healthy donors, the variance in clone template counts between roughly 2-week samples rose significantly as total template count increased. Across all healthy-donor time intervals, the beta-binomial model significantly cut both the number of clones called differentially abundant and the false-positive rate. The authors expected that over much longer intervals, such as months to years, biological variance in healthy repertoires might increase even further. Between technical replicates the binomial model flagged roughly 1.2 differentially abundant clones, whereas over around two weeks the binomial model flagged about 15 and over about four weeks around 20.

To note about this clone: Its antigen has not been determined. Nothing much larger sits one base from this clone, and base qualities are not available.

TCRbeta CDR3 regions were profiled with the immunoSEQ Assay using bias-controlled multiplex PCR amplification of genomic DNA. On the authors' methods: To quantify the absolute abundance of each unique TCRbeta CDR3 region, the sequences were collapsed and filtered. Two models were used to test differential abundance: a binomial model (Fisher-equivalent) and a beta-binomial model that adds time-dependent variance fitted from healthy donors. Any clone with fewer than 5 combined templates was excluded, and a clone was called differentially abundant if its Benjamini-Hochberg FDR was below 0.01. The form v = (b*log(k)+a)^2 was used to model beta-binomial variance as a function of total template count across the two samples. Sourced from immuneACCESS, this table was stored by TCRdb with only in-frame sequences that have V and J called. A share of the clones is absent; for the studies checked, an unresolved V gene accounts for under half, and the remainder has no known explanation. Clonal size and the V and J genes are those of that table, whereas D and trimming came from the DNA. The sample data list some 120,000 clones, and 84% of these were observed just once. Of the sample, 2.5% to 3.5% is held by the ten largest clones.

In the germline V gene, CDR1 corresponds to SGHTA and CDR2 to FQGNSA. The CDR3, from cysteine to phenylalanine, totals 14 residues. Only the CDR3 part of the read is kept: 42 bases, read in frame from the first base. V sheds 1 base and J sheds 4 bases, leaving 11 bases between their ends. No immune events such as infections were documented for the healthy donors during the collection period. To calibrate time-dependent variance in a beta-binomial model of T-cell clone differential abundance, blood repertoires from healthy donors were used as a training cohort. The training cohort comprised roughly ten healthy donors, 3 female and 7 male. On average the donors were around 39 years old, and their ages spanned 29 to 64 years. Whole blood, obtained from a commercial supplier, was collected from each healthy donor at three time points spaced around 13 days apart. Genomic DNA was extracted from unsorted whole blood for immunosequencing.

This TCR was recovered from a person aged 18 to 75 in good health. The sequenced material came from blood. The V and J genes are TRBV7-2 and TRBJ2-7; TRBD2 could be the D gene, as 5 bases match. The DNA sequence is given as TGTGCCAGCAGCTTAGTAATAGGAGGATACGAGCAGTACTTC. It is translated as CASSLVIGGYEQYF. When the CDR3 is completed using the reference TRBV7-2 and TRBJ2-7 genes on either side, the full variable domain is GAGVSQSPSNKVTEKGKDVELRCDPISGHTALYWYRQSLGQGLEFLIYFQGNSAPDKSGLPSDRFSAERTGGSVSTLTIQRTQQEDSAVYLCASSLVIGGYEQYFGPGTRLTVT.